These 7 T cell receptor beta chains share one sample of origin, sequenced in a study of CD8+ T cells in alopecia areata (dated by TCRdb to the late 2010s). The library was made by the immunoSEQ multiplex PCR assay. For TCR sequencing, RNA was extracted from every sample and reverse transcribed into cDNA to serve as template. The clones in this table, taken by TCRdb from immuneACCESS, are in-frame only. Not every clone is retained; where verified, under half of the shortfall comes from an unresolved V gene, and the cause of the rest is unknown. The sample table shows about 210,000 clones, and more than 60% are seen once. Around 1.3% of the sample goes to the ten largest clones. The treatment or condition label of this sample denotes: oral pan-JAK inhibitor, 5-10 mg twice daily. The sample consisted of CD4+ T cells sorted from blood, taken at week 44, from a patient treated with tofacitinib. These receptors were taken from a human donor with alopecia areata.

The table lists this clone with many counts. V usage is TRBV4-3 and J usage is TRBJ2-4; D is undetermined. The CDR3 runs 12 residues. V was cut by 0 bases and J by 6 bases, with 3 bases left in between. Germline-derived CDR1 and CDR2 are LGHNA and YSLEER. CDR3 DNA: TGCGCCAGCAGCCAAGATAGAAACATTCAGTACTTC. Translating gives CASSQDRNIQYF.

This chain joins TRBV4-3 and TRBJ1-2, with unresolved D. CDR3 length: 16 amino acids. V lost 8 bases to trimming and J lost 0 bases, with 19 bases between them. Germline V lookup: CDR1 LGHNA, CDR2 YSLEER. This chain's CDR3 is CASSKGGGPANYGYTF. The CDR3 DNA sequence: TGCGCCAGCTCGAAGGGAGGTGGCCCAGCTAACTATGGCTACACCTTC.

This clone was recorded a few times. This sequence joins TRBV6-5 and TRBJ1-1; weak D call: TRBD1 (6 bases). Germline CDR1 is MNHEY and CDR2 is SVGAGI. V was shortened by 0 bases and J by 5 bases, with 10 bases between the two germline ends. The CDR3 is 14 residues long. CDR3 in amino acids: CASSYSGGQTEAFF. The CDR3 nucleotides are TGTGCCAGCAGTTACTCGGGGGGGCAAACTGAAGCTTTCTTT.

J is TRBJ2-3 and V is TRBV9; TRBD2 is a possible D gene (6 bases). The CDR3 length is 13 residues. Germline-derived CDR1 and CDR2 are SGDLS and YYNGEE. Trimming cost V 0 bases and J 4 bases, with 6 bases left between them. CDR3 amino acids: CASSVGGADTQYF. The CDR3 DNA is TGTGCCAGCAGCGTAGGGGGGGCAGATACGCAGTATTTT.

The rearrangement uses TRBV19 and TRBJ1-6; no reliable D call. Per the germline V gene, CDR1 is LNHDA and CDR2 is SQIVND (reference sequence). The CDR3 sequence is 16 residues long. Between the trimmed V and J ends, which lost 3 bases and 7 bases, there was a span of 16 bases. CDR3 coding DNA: TGTGCCAGTAGTATTGCGGGCTGGGCTGAAAATTCACCCCTCCACTTT. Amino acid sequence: CASSIAGWAENSPLHF.

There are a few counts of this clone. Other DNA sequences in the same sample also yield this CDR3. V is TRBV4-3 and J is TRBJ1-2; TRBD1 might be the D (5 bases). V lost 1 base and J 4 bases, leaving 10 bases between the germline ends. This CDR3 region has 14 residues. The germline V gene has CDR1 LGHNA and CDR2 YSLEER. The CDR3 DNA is TGCGCCAGCAGCCAAGCCGGGGCGCGCTATGGCTACACCTTC. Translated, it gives CASSQAGARYGYTF.

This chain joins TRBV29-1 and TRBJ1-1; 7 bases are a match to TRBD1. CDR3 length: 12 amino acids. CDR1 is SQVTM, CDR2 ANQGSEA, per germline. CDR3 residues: CSVVEQGTRAFF. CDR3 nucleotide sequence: TGCAGTGTCGTGGAACAGGGGACACGAGCTTTCTTT.